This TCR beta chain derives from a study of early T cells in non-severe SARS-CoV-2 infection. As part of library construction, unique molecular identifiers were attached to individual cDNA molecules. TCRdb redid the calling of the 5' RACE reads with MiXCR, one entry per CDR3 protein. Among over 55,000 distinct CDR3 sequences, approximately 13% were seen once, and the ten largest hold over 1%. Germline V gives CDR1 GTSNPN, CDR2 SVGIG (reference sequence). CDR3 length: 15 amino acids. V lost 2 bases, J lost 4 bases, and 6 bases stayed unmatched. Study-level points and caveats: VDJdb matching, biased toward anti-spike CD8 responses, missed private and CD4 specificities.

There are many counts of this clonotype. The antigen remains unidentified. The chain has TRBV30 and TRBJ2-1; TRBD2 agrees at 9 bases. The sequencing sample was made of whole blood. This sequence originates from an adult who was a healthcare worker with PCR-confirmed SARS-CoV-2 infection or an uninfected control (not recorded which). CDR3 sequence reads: CAWSLLAGDYNEQFF. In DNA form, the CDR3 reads TGTGCCTGGAGTCTATTAGCGGGGGATTACAATGAGCAGTTCTTC.